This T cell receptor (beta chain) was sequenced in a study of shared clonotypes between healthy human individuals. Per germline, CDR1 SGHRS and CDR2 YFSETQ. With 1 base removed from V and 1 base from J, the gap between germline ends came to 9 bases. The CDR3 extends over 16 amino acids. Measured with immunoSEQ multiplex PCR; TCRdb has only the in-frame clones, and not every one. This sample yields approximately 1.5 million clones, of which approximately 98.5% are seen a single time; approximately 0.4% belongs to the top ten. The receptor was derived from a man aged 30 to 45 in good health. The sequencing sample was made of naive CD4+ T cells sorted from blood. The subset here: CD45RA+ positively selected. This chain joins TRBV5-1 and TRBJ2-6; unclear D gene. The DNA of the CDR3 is TGCGCCAGCAGCTTGCCTGAACAGTCTGGGGCCAACGTCCTGACTTTC. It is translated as CASSLPEQSGANVLTF.